The T cell receptor beta chain described here comes from a study of blood T cell repertoires in COVID-19. Study background: Spain, Italy and the United States supplied samples that represented acute and convalescent COVID-19. PBMCs, B-cell-depleted T cells, or T cells provided the cDNA or gDNA that made up the material.

Per the authors' pipeline: How many nucleated cells were present was estimated from reference gene primer amplification. Sequencing used immunoSEQ multiplex PCR; TCRdb keeps in-frame clones, though not all of them. V and J calls and clone size come straight from that table; D and trimming were deduced from the DNA. This sample yields about 300,000 clones, of which around nine tenths are seen a single time; 1% to 1.5% belongs to the top ten. Germline assignment: CDR1 KGHSH and CDR2 LQKENI. This CDR3 has 15 amino acids. Trimming stripped 0 bases from V and 0 bases from J, with 8 bases between. The sample consisted of peripheral blood. This chain joins TRBV18 and TRBJ2-5; TRBD1 might be the D (6 bases). The sequence was obtained from a man between 65 and 79 years old with acute or convalescent COVID-19. The CDR3 bases are TGTGCCAGCTCACCACCCGGGACAAACCAAGAGACCCAGTACTTC. Protein sequence: CASSPPGTNQETQYF.